This T cell receptor (beta chain) was profiled in a study of graft-versus-host responses after intestinal transplantation. Looking at the study overall: Recipients uniformly received anti-thymocyte globulin induction, followed by tacrolimus and steroids for two to four years.

Study findings and constraints: Analysis identified GvH clones in recipient marrow, with some appearing first in ileum or blood. High graft-versus-host to host-versus-graft clonal ratios were seen in allografts of patients with graft-donor T cell macrochimerism. Early post-transplant HvG declines showed an association with peak circulating GvH clone levels.

Only in-frame clones appear in the TCRdb table, and some are missing; sequencing was by immunoSEQ multiplex PCR. The sample has around 84,000 clones, roughly four fifths seen once; the top ten hold 15% to 20%. Comments on this clone: Its antigen is undetermined.

The clonotype was recovered from a human donor who received an intestinal transplant. This material consisted of unstimulated CD8+ T cells sorted from spleen or lymph node cells, taken before intestinal transplant.

CDR3 sequence reads: CASSLGGFTDTQYF. CDR3 nucleotides: TGCGCCAGCAGCTTGGGTGGCTTCACAGATACGCAGTATTTT. The gene calls are TRBV5-1 and TRBJ2-3; D remains unclear. Trimming left V 0 bases short and J 2 bases short, with 7 bases between. CDR1 and CDR2 (germline): SGHRS, YFSETQ. This CDR3 comprises 14 residues.